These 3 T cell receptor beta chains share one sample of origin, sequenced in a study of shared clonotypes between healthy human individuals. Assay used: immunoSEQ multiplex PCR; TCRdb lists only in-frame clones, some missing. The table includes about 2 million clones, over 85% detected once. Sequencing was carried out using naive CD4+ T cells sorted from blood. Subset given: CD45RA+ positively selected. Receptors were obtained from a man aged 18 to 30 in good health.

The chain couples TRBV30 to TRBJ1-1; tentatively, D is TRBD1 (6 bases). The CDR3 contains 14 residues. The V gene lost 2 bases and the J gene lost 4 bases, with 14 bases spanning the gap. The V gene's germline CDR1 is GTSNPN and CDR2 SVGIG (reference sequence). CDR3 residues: CAWSSGVFGTEAFF. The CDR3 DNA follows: TGTGCCTGGAGTTCAGGGGTTTTCGGCACTGAAGCTTTCTTT.

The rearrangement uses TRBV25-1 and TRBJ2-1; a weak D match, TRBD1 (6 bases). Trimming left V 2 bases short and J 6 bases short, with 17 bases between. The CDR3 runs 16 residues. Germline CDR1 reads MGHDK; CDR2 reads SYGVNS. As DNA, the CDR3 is TGTGCCAGCAGTGAACCCTTCCCAGGGGCGCTCAATGAGCAGTTCTTC. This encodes CASSEPFPGALNEQFF.

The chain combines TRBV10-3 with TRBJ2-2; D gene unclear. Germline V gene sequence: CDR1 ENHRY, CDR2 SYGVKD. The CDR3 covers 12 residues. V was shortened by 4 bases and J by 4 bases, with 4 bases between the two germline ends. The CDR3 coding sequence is TGTGCCATCAGTGCCGGCACCGGGGAGCTGTTTTTT. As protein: CAISAGTGELFF.